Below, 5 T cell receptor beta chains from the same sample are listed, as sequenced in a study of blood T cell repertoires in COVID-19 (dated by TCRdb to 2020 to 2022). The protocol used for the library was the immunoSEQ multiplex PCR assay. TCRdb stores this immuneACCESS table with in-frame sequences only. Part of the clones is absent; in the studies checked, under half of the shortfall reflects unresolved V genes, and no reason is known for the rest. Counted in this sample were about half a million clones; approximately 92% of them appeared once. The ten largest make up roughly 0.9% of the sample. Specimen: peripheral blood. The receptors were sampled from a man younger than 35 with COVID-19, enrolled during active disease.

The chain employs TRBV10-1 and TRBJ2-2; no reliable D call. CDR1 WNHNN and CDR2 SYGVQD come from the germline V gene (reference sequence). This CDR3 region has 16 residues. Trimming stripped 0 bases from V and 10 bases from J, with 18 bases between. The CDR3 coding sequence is TGCGCCAGCAGTGAGTCGATAGTCCCTGGCGGTTCGGAGCTGTTTTTT. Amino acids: CASSESIVPGGSELFF.

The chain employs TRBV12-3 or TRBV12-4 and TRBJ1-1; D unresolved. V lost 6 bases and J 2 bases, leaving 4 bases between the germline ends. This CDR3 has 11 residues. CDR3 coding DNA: TGTGCCAGCAGACACAACACTGAAGCTTTCTTT. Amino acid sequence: CASRHNTEAFF.

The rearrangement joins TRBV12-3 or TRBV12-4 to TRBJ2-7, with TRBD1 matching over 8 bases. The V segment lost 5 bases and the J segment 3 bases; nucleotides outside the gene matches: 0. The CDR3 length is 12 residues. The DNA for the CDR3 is TGTGCCAGCAGTGGACAGGGCTACGAGCAGTACTTC. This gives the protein CASSGQGYEQYF.

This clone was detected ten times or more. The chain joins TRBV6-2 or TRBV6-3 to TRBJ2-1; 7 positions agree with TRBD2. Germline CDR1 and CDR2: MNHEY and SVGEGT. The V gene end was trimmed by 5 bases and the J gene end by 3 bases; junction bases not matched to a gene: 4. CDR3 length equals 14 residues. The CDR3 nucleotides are TGTGCCAGCAGTCGCAGCGGGAACTACAATGAGCAGTTCTTC. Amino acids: CASSRSGNYNEQFF.

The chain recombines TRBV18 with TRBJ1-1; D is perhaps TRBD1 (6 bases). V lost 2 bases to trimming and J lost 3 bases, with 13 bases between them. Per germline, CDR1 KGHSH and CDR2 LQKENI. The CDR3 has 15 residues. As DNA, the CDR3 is TGTGCCAGCTCACCAACTACAGGGTCCGACACTGAAGCTTTCTTT. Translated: CASSPTTGSDTEAFF.